The 18 T cell receptor beta chains given below trace back to one sample, sequenced in a study of CD8 T cell repertoires and HIV-1 epitope variants (dated by TCRdb to 2018 to 2021). The library was built by means of the immunoSEQ multiplex PCR assay. TCRdb holds this immuneACCESS table with in-frame rearrangements only. Some clones are missing; in checked studies, unresolved V genes explain under half, and the rest has no known cause. This sample holds under 100,000 clones; 70% to 75% were observed only once. The ten largest clones capture around a quarter of the sample. The specimen sequenced was uncultured baseline CD8+ T cells from peripheral blood mononuclear cells (PBMCs). The receptors shown here come from a male donor with HIV.

In its sample, this clone was seen a few times. The CDR3 nucleotides are TGTGCCACCAGCAGGGACGGATCGAACACTGAAGCTTTCTTT. It is translated as CATSRDGSNTEAFF. This chain connects TRBV15 to TRBJ1-1; no firm D call. V was cut by 3 bases and J by 1 base, with 9 bases left in between. This CDR3 is built from 14 residues. The germline V gene encodes CDR1 LNHNV and CDR2 YYDKDF (reference sequence).

This chain links TRBV19 with TRBJ2-2; 8 bases are shared with TRBD2. The CDR3 consists of 16 residues. The V segment lost 6 bases and the J segment 7 bases; nucleotides outside the gene matches: 13. CDR1 and CDR2 (germline): LNHDA, SQIVND (reference sequence). The chain's CDR3 is CASRGTSRGRVGELFF. The DNA of the CDR3 is TGTGCCAGTAGAGGGACTAGTCGAGGGAGGGTCGGGGAGCTGTTTTTT.

This clone was observed many times. This chain uses TRBV6-5 with TRBJ2-1; 11 bases agree with TRBD2. Germline CDR1 is MNHEY and CDR2 is SVGAGI. CDR3 size: 15 residues. V trimming: 7 bases; J trimming: 3 bases; junction bases outside the gene matches: 5. In DNA form, the CDR3 reads TGTGCCAGCAACTTACTAGCGGGGGACTACAATGAGCAGTTCTTC. Translation gives CASNLLAGDYNEQFF.

The CDR3 bases are TGTGCCAGTAGTATAGAGGGGCGGAATGGCTACACCTTC. This encodes CASSIEGRNGYTF. The chain is built from TRBV19 and TRBJ1-2; perhaps TRBD1 as D (5 bases). The CDR3 length is 13 residues. Germline assignment: CDR1 LNHDA and CDR2 SQIVND (reference sequence). The V gene lost 0 bases and the J gene lost 6 bases, with 8 bases spanning the gap.

This clone was detected only once. V and J are TRBV6-5 and TRBJ2-5; 7 bases align to TRBD1. CDR1 and CDR2 (germline): MNHEY, SVGAGI. The V gene end was trimmed by 4 bases and the J gene end by 8 bases; junction bases not matched to a gene: 16. The CDR3 contains 16 residues. CDR3 in amino acids: CASSSTGSPSEITQYF. The CDR3 DNA reads TGTGCCAGCAGTTCGACAGGGTCACCCTCGGAGATAACCCAGTACTTC.

J is TRBJ2-7 and V is TRBV19; no definite D call. This CDR3 has 14 amino acids. Germline-derived CDR1 and CDR2 are LNHDA and SQIVND (reference sequence). Trimming took 0 bases from V and 0 from J, leaving 6 bases between them. The CDR3 reads CASSIEVSSYEQYF. CDR3 DNA sequence: TGTGCCAGTAGTATAGAGGTGAGCTCCTACGAGCAGTACTTC.

V is TRBV27 and J is TRBJ2-3; 10 bases agree with TRBD1. The germline CDR1 and CDR2 sequences are MNHEY and SMNVEV (reference sequence). The CDR3 contains 15 residues. V was clipped by 7 bases and J by 2 bases; unmatched bases: 6. The CDR3 DNA reads TGTGCCAGCATAGGGACAGGGGCGTACACAGATACGCAGTATTTT. Its translation: CASIGTGAYTDTQYF.

This chain connects TRBV6-6 to TRBJ2-7; D is perhaps TRBD1 (5 bases). V lost 7 bases and J 3 bases, leaving 16 bases between the germline ends. The CDR3 contains 14 residues. Germline CDR1 is MNHNY and CDR2 is SVGAGI (reference sequence). CDR3 nucleotide sequence: TGTGCCAGCACCTACGGGCAGGGCAGCTACGAGCAGTACTTC. Translated, it gives CASTYGQGSYEQYF.

V gene TRBV30 combines with J gene TRBJ1-2; D gene unclear. The germline V and J ends were trimmed by 1 base and 0 bases, with 3 bases remaining between them. Germline V gene data show CDR1 as GTSNPN and CDR2 as SVGIG (reference sequence). CDR3 length: 12 amino acids. The CDR3 spells CAWSGSNYGYTF. The CDR3 nucleotides read TGTGCCTGGAGTGGGTCTAACTATGGCTACACCTTC. The variable domain in full, completed from reference TRBV30 and TRBJ1-2, reads SQTIHQWPATLVQPVGSPLSLECTVEGTSNPNLYWYRQAAGRGLQLLFYSVGIGQISSEVPQNLSASRPQDRQFILSSKKLLLSDSGFYLCAWSGSNYGYTFGSGTRLTVV.

This chain links TRBV18 with TRBJ2-3, with 11 nucleotides matching TRBD2. The CDR3 has 15 amino acids. CDR1 KGHSH and CDR2 LQKENI come from the germline V gene. V lost 8 bases and J lost 5; bases outside the gene matches: 9. The CDR3 loop reads CASLRTSGPLDTQYF. In DNA form, the CDR3 reads TGTGCCAGCCTCAGGACTAGCGGGCCCCTAGATACGCAGTATTTT.

This chain connects TRBV19 to TRBJ2-7, with 12 bases lining up with TRBD2. Germline CDR1 is LNHDA and CDR2 is SQIVND (reference sequence). The trim removed 4 bases at V and 2 bases at J, leaving 6 bases unmatched. The CDR3 sequence is 16 residues long. In DNA, the CDR3 is TGTGCCAGTAGTAGGCGGACTAGCGGGAACCCCTACGAGCAGTACTTC. Translating it yields CASSRRTSGNPYEQYF.

This rearrangement joins TRBV7-7 to TRBJ2-3; D is undetermined. Germline lookup yields CDR1 SSHAT and CDR2 FNYEAQ (reference sequence). V was shortened by 1 base and J by 2 bases, with 10 bases between the two germline ends. CDR3 length: 15 amino acids. The CDR3 protein is CASSLGLGATDTQYF. The CDR3 DNA follows: TGTGCCAGCAGCTTAGGTCTGGGTGCCACAGATACGCAGTATTTT.

The J gene is TRBJ1-5, the V gene TRBV25-1; 8 bases match TRBD1. Germline V gene data show CDR1 as MGHDK and CDR2 as SYGVNS. The CDR3 consists of 15 residues. Trimming took 4 bases from V and 1 from J; bases not matched to a gene: 3. DNA for the CDR3: TGTGCCAGCAGTGGTACAGGGGGAAGCAATCAGCCCCAGCATTTT. Protein product: CASSGTGGSNQPQHF.

The chain is built from TRBV7-9 and TRBJ2-3; D gene unclear. Germline loops: CDR1 SEHNR, CDR2 FQNEAQ (reference sequence). This CDR3 is built from 15 residues. Trimming removed 2 bases at V and 2 bases at J, with 11 bases between. CDR3 in amino acids: CASSLSGIVTDTQYF. In DNA form, the CDR3 reads TGTGCCAGCAGCTTAAGTGGGATAGTCACAGATACGCAGTATTTT.

The rearrangement joins TRBV2 to TRBJ2-5; 9 bases are a match to TRBD1. This CDR3 spans 14 amino acids. Germline V CDR1 and CDR2: SNHLY, FYNNEI. V dropped 9 bases and J dropped 3; count of bases not matched to a gene: 8. DNA of the CDR3: TGTGCCAGGTCTGGACAGGGGTTGGAAGAGACCCAGTACTTC. Protein product: CARSGQGLEETQYF. Together with reference TRBV2 and TRBJ2-5, the CDR3 gives the full variable domain: EPEVTQTPSHQVTQMGQEVILRCVPISNHLYFYWYRQILGQKVEFLVSFYNNEISEKSEIFDDQFSVERPDGSNFTLKIRSTKLEDSAMYFCARSGQGLEETQYFGPGTRLLVL.

The chain links TRBV28 to TRBJ1-5, with D possibly being TRBD1 (6 bases). V dropped 6 bases and J dropped 0 bases, with 21 bases sitting between them. The germline CDR1 and CDR2 sequences are MDHEN and SYDVKM. The CDR3 sequence is 18 residues long. CDR3 region: CASSPQIGGGGSNQPQHF. The CDR3 DNA is TGTGCCAGCAGCCCCCAAATTGGCGGGGGCGGTAGCAATCAGCCCCAGCATTTT.

The chain recombines TRBV28 with TRBJ2-3; D is possibly TRBD2 (6 bases). Trimming took 5 bases from V and 7 from J, leaving 19 bases between them. CDR3 length: 15 amino acids. Germline V CDR1 and CDR2: MDHEN, SYDVKM. The CDR3 DNA follows: TGTGCCAGCAGTGCTTACGTGGGGGAGGAGTATACGCAGTATTTT. This codes for CASSAYVGEEYTQYF.

This rearrangement joins TRBV19 to TRBJ2-7; no clear D. The CDR3 is 15 amino acids. Per the germline V gene, CDR1 is LNHDA and CDR2 is SQIVND (reference sequence). V was pared by 4 bases and J by 5 bases, with 18 bases between. For the CDR3, the DNA is TGTGCCAGTAGTACCGTTTCTATGTCTCGGAACGAGCAGTACTTC. This translates into CASSTVSMSRNEQYF.